Listed below are T cell receptor beta chains from one sample, sequenced in a study of blood T cell repertoires in COVID-19. Measured with immunoSEQ multiplex PCR; TCRdb has only the in-frame clones, and not every one. This repertoire shows 250,000 to 350,000 clones, nearly 90% found once; its top ten account for approximately 8.5%. Material for sequencing was peripheral blood. The receptors come from a man between 18 and 35 years old with active or convalescent COVID-19. Both conserved end residues are part of each CDR3. A D gene is named only where the DNA matches it firmly. Size values are once, few and many counts, or a class for expanded clones, and some rows have none.

DNA	CDR3	V	J	D	size
TGTGCCAGCAGCTACCGGGACAGGGACTATGGCTACACCTTC	CASSYRDRDYGYTF	TRBV13	TRBJ1-2	TRBD1	NA
TGTGCCAGCAGCTTGGACATGGCTGGCTACACCTTC	CASSLDMAGYTF	TRBV5-4	TRBJ1-2	NA	once
TGTGCCAGTAGTATTGCCGGGGTCGGAAACACCATATATTTT	CASSIAGVGNTIYF	TRBV19	TRBJ1-3	NA	NA
TGTGCCAGTAGTATCTGGACTAGCGGGGCGGCGAGCGATACGCAGTATTTT	CASSIWTSGAASDTQYF	TRBV19	TRBJ2-3	TRBD2	NA
TGCGCCAGCAGCCAAGGGACAGGGGGAAACTATGGCTACACCTTC	CASSQGTGGNYGYTF	TRBV4-1	TRBJ1-2	TRBD1	NA
TGTGCCAGCTATTTGGGGGCTAGCGGCCACTCTTACGAGCAGTACTTC	CASYLGASGHSYEQYF	TRBV6-6	TRBJ2-7	NA	many
TGTGCCACCAGCAGGACTACCGTCTCCTACAATGAGCAGTTCTTC	CATSRTTVSYNEQFF	TRBV15	TRBJ2-1	NA	NA
TGTGCCAGCAGCCAAGAGGCCCTCCGGGACAGCCCAAACACTGAAGCTTTCTTT	CASSQEALRDSPNTEAFF	TRBV4-2	TRBJ1-1	TRBD1	NA
TGTGCCAGCAGCCAAGTTGCAGGCCCCAATCAGCCCCAGCATTTT	CASSQVAGPNQPQHF	TRBV4-2	TRBJ1-5	NA	NA
TGTGCCAGCAGTGTTCGACAGGGTATTGGCACAGATACGCAGTATTTT	CASSVRQGIGTDTQYF	TRBV27	TRBJ2-3	TRBD1	NA
TGTGCCAGTAGTATTTCAAGACTAGCGGGGGGGCACGTCGAGGAGACCCAGTACTTC	CASSISRLAGGHVEETQYF	TRBV19	TRBJ2-5	TRBD2	once
TGCGCCAGCAGTGAGACCGGGGAGGGCGCTTTCTTT	CASSETGEGAFF	TRBV10-1	TRBJ1-1	NA	NA
TGTGCCAGCAGTCTCCGACAGCCAGATACGCAGTATTTT	CASSLRQPDTQYF	TRBV28	TRBJ2-3	NA	NA
TGTGCCACCACGGGTAACACTGAAGCTTTCTTT	CATTGNTEAFF	TRBV10-3	TRBJ1-1	NA	NA
TGCGCCAGCAGCTTGGCAGGGGAGGGGTATGGCTACACCTTC	CASSLAGEGYGYTF	TRBV5-1	TRBJ1-2	NA	NA
TGTGCCAGCAGACGAGACAGGGAACCTAATGAAAAACTGTTTTTT	CASRRDREPNEKLFF	TRBV5-4	TRBJ1-4	TRBD1	once
TGTGCCAGCAGCCCCCGGTCCCCGGGAAAACACTCTGGGGCCAACGTCCTGACTTTC	CASSPRSPGKHSGANVLTF	TRBV27	TRBJ2-6	NA	NA
TGTGCCAGCAGCCAAGAAGGGACAGCCATACAGTACTTC	CASSQEGTAIQYF	TRBV3-1/TRBV3-2	TRBJ2-5	TRBD1	NA
TGTGCCAGCAGCCCCCTCGGGGGAAGCACAGATACGCAGTATTTT	CASSPLGGSTDTQYF	TRBV5-6	TRBJ2-3	NA	NA
TGTGCCAGCAGTGAAGCTGTACTAGCGGGGCCTAGCTCCTACGAGCAGTACTTC	CASSEAVLAGPSSYEQYF	TRBV6-1	TRBJ2-7	TRBD2	many
TGTGCCAGCAGCTTGGCGTGGACAGGACGAACCGAGCAGTACTTC	CASSLAWTGRTEQYF	TRBV5-4	TRBJ2-7	TRBD1	NA
TGCGCCAGCAGCGATAGTGTTAATACCGGGACAAAGGATGGCTACACCTTC	CASSDSVNTGTKDGYTF	TRBV5-1	TRBJ1-2	NA	NA
TGTGCCAGCTCTCCGGGACAACACTACACAGATACGCAGTATTTT	CASSPGQHYTDTQYF	TRBV6-5	TRBJ2-3	NA	once
TGTGCCACCCCAGTAACGGGGGATGGGACTGAAGCTTTCTTT	CATPVTGDGTEAFF	TRBV2	TRBJ1-1	NA	once
TGTGCCAGCAGTACACAGGGGGCTCAGCCCCAGCATTTT	CASSTQGAQPQHF	TRBV6-1	TRBJ1-5	TRBD1	NA
TGTGCCAGCAGTTTAACTAGCTCCTACGAGCAGTACTTC	CASSLTSSYEQYF	TRBV27	TRBJ2-7	NA	NA
TGTGCCAGCTCACCGTCAGGGGCTGCTGTTGGCACTGAAGCTTTCTTT	CASSPSGAAVGTEAFF	TRBV18	TRBJ1-1	NA	NA
TGTGCCAGCAGTTACTGGCGGCGAGGAAGCTATGGCTACACCTTC	CASSYWRRGSYGYTF	TRBV6-2/TRBV6-3	TRBJ1-2	NA	few
TGTGCCAGCAGCCAAGATGGTCGGGTCACCTTCTACTATGGCTACACCTTC	CASSQDGRVTFYYGYTF	TRBV3-1/TRBV3-2	TRBJ1-2	NA	NA
TGTGCCAGCAGCTTACTTTCCACCGGGGAGCTGTTTTTT	CASSLLSTGELFF	TRBV7-8	TRBJ2-2	NA	NA
TGTGCCAGCAGTTTGTTGGGACTCAGCCAAGAGACCCAGTACTTC	CASSLLGLSQETQYF	TRBV27	TRBJ2-5	NA	NA
TGTGCCAGCAGCTTAGTCCGCGGGGGGGCTGCCGGGGAGCTGTTTTTT	CASSLVRGGAAGELFF	TRBV7-9	TRBJ2-2	TRBD2	NA
TGTGCCAGCAGCCCAGGCGGGACAGGTGTTCTACAGCCCCAGCATTTT	CASSPGGTGVLQPQHF	TRBV9	TRBJ1-5	TRBD1	NA
TGTGCCAGCAGCCGAACCGGGACACCGGGAAAAGAGACCCAGTACTTC	CASSRTGTPGKETQYF	TRBV6-6	TRBJ2-5	NA	NA
TGCGCCAGCAGTCTGGAGACAGTAGCCAAAAACATTCAGTACTTC	CASSLETVAKNIQYF	TRBV5-1	TRBJ2-4	NA	NA
TGCGCCAGCAGCTTGGAAAGGGGCGTAATGAACACTGAAGCTTTCTTT	CASSLERGVMNTEAFF	TRBV5-1	TRBJ1-1	NA	NA
TGTGCCAGCAGTCTACCCGGGTCTCGGTCCTACAATGAGCAGTTCTTC	CASSLPGSRSYNEQFF	TRBV27	TRBJ2-1	NA	once
TGTGCCAGTAGGGTTACAGTGAATTCACCCCTCCACTTT	CASRVTVNSPLHF	TRBV19	TRBJ1-6	NA	NA
TGTGCCAGCAGGGACGGGGGAGACCTGAGGACCCAGTACTTC	CASRDGGDLRTQYF	TRBV6-5	TRBJ2-5	NA	NA
TGTGCCAGCAGCCAAGAACTGGGGAGGGCTTTCTTT	CASSQELGRAFF	TRBV14	TRBJ1-1	NA	NA
TGTGCCAGCAGCGTAAACGGTACCGGGGAGCTGTTTTTT	CASSVNGTGELFF	TRBV9	TRBJ2-2	NA	NA
TGTGCCAGCAGCCAAGTGACTAGCGGGGGCGAGACCCAGTACTTC	CASSQVTSGGETQYF	TRBV3-1/TRBV3-2	TRBJ2-5	TRBD2	NA
TGTGCTAGTGGTTTAAAGGGGGCCGGGGAGCTGTTTTTT	CASGLKGAGELFF	TRBV12-5	TRBJ2-2	NA	NA
TGTGCCAGTAGTAAACATGGACAGGGCTCGGGGTTGAACACTGAAGCTTTCTTT	CASSKHGQGSGLNTEAFF	TRBV19	TRBJ1-1	TRBD1	NA
TGTGCCAGCAGCCATTCGCTTAGGACAGTAGACAATGAGCAGTTCTTC	CASSHSLRTVDNEQFF	TRBV13	TRBJ2-1	NA	NA